The 23 T cell receptor beta chains below were found in one sample sequenced in a study of blood T cell repertoires in COVID-19. The protocol was immunoSEQ multiplex PCR, while the TCRdb copy is restricted to in-frame clones and leaves out a portion. The sample lists 55,000 to 70,000 clones; 82% were seen once. What was sequenced was peripheral blood. These TCRs come from a woman in her sixties or seventies with acute or convalescent COVID-19.

The rearrangement links TRBV24-1 to TRBJ1-2, with TRBD1 as a possible D gene (6 bases). V was clipped by 7 bases and J by 7 bases, with 12 bases between them. The V gene's germline CDR1 is KGHDR and CDR2 SFDVKD. This CDR3 is built from 12 residues. The CDR3 bases are TGTGCCACCAGGGACAGCGTAGGTGGCTACACCTTC. This translates into CATRDSVGGYTF.

The V and J genes are TRBV6-5 and TRBJ1-2, with TRBD1 matching 7 bases. The V gene end was trimmed by 2 bases and the J gene end by 10 bases; junction bases not matched to a gene: 7. CDR1 MNHEY and CDR2 SVGAGI come from the germline V gene. There are 13 residues in the CDR3. CDR3: CASSYRTGQPYTF. The CDR3 nucleotides are TGTGCCAGCAGTTACCGGACAGGACAGCCCTACACCTTC.

This chain joins TRBV29-1 and TRBJ2-7; 8 bases are a match to TRBD2. CDR1 SQVTM and CDR2 ANQGSEA come from the germline V gene. J was trimmed by 2 bases and V by 6 bases; bases with no gene match: 9. This CDR3 comprises 14 residues. The CDR3 here is CSVVLVAGTYEQYF. The CDR3 DNA is TGCAGCGTGGTATTGGTAGCGGGGACCTACGAGCAGTACTTC.

The rearrangement joins TRBV30 to TRBJ1-5; 9 bases match TRBD1. The V and J ends lost 5 bases and 7 bases, in that order; junction bases with no gene match: 9. The germline V gene encodes CDR1 GTSNPN and CDR2 SVGIG (reference sequence). This CDR3 has 14 amino acids. CDR3 DNA: TGTGCCTGGGCGACAGGGGGGGCTGGACAGCCCCAGCATTTT. It specifies CAWATGGAGQPQHF.

V and J are TRBV4-3 and TRBJ1-2; the D is unclear. The CDR3 sequence is 13 residues long. Trimming left V 2 bases short and J 6 bases short, with 10 bases between. Germline assignment: CDR1 LGHNA and CDR2 YSLEER. CDR3 protein: CASSQTRENGYTF. CDR3 sequence (DNA): TGCGCCAGCAGCCAAACGAGGGAGAATGGCTACACCTTC.

CDR3 loop: CASSLVAGGGAGELFF. The CDR3 coding sequence is TGTGCCAGCAGCTTGGTTGCTGGGGGAGGAGCCGGGGAGCTGTTTTTT. The V gene is TRBV5-5, the J gene TRBJ2-2, with D possibly matching TRBD2 (6 bases). CDR1 SGHKS and CDR2 YYEKEE come from the germline V gene (reference sequence). Trimming removed 0 bases from V and 6 bases from J, with 15 bases in between. The CDR3 has 16 amino acids.

This chain uses TRBV5-1 with TRBJ1-3, with D possibly matching TRBD1 (6 bases). The CDR3 covers 15 residues. Germline CDR1 SGHRS, CDR2 YFSETQ. V was shortened by 3 bases and J by 4 bases, with 14 bases between the two germline ends. CDR3 DNA sequence: TGCGCCAGCAGCTCAGGGGCCCCAGGCGGAAACACCATATATTTT. It encodes CASSSGAPGGNTIYF.

This chain links TRBV19 with TRBJ2-1; 7 nucleotides align to TRBD2. From germline, CDR1 is LNHDA and CDR2 SQIVND (reference sequence). The CDR3 extends over 17 amino acids. V was clipped by 1 base and J by 6 bases; unmatched bases: 12. CDR3 DNA sequence: TGTGCCAGTAGTATAGTAGGTGGTACTAGCGATCCCAATGAGCAGTTCTTC. Translating it yields CASSIVGGTSDPNEQFF.

V is TRBV6-2 or TRBV6-3 and J is TRBJ2-5; TRBD2 aligns across 14 bases. Germline CDR1 and CDR2: MNHEY and SVGEGT. This CDR3 contains 16 residues. J lost 2 bases, V lost 2 bases, and 1 base had no gene match. CDR3 coding DNA: TGTGCCAGCAGTTACGGGACTAGCGGGAGTCAAGAGACCCAGTACTTC. It translates to CASSYGTSGSQETQYF.

The rearrangement joins TRBV14 to TRBJ1-5; D is unresolved. The germline V gene has CDR1 SGHDN and CDR2 FVKESK. The V end lost 9 bases, the J end lost 2 bases, and 8 bases lay between the germline ends. The CDR3 contains 12 residues. The CDR3 region is CARRGGNQPQHF. The CDR3 nucleotides read TGTGCCAGACGGGGTGGCAATCAGCCCCAGCATTTT.

The chain has TRBV7-3 and TRBJ1-2; D is unclear. The germline V gene encodes CDR1 SGHTA and CDR2 FQGTGA. CDR3 length: 11 residues. V gave up 8 bases and J gave up 4 bases, with 8 bases separating them. CDR3 in DNA: TGTGCCAGCTCGGCAGGCTATGGCTACACCTTC. Encoded protein: CASSAGYGYTF.

The J gene is TRBJ1-6, the V gene TRBV6-5, with D unresolved. V shed 7 bases and J shed 0 bases, with 10 bases lying between them. Germline V gene sequence: CDR1 MNHEY, CDR2 SVGAGI. This CDR3 has 15 residues. CDR3 sequence reads: CASMGDSSYNSPLHF. The CDR3 nucleotides read TGTGCCAGCATGGGAGATAGCTCCTATAATTCACCCCTCCACTTT.

CDR3 sequence: CASSPPAGDSGYTF. In DNA form, the CDR3 reads TGTGCCAGCTCACCACCGGCAGGGGATAGTGGCTACACCTTC. The rearrangement links TRBV18 to TRBJ1-2, with D possibly matching TRBD1 (6 bases). The CDR3 loop spans 14 amino acids. Germline CDR1 and CDR2: KGHSH and LQKENI. V was trimmed by 0 bases and J by 7 bases, leaving 12 bases between them.

The chain recombines TRBV29-1 with TRBJ2-1, with 11 bases lining up with TRBD1. The CDR3 covers 15 residues. Losses at the gene ends were 7 bases for V and 4 bases for J; bases not matched to a gene: 9. Germline CDR1 and CDR2: SQVTM and ANQGSEA. In DNA form, the CDR3 reads TGCAGCGCCGGGGACAGGGGGACTTTATACAATGAGCAGTTCTTC. It encodes CSAGDRGTLYNEQFF.

V gene TRBV4-1 combines with J gene TRBJ1-1; D gene unclear. The CDR3 is 15 residues long. Trimming cost V 5 bases and J 4 bases, with 17 bases left between them. CDR1 and CDR2 from the germline V gene are MGHRA and YSYEKL. The CDR3 region has the DNA TGCGCCAGCAGCTCGACATTTTTACTCGGCACTGAAGCTTTCTTT. It codes for CASSSTFLLGTEAFF.

This clone was seen only a few times. V gene TRBV10-1 combines with J gene TRBJ2-7; D is undetermined. The V end was cut by 2 bases, the J end by 3 bases, with 5 bases between. This CDR3 spans 12 amino acids. Looked up from germline, CDR1 is WNHNN and CDR2 is SYGVQD (reference sequence). The CDR3 region has the DNA TGCGCCAGCAGTGAGGGCGGCTACGAGCAGTACTTC. It is translated as CASSEGGYEQYF.

This sequence joins TRBV9 and TRBJ1-1; D gene uncertain. The CDR3 spans 12 residues. Germline V CDR1 and CDR2: SGDLS, YYNGEE. The V end lost 3 bases, the J end lost 3 bases, and 6 bases lay between the germline ends. The CDR3 here is CASSGDYTEAFF. CDR3 sequence (DNA): TGTGCCAGCAGCGGCGACTACACTGAAGCTTTCTTT.

This chain links TRBV29-1 with TRBJ2-1, with D tentatively TRBD2 (6 bases). The V gene lost 6 bases and the J gene lost 2 bases, with 11 bases spanning the gap. Germline CDR1 is SQVTM and CDR2 is ANQGSEA. The CDR3 contains 13 residues. CDR3 coding DNA: TGCAGCGTGGTCGGGGGACCCTACAATGAGCAGTTCTTC. Its protein product is CSVVGGPYNEQFF.

This chain uses TRBV7-9 with TRBJ1-5; 10 positions match TRBD1. The CDR3 covers 15 residues. V shed 2 bases and J 5 bases; nucleotides not matched to a gene: 3. The germline V gene has CDR1 SEHNR and CDR2 FQNEAQ (reference sequence). As DNA, the CDR3 is TGTGCCAGCAGCTTATGGACAGGGGGGGATCAGCCCCAGCATTTT. This translates into CASSLWTGGDQPQHF.

This clone was recorded once. J is TRBJ1-5 and V is TRBV15, with 8 bases lining up with TRBD1. Trimming took 5 bases from V and 2 from J; bases not matched to a gene: 5. The germline V gene encodes CDR1 LNHNV and CDR2 YYDKDF (reference sequence). The CDR3 runs to 15 residues. The CDR3 here is CATSYDRGGNQPQHF. DNA for the CDR3: TGTGCCACCAGCTATGACAGGGGAGGCAATCAGCCCCAGCATTTT.

The chain links TRBV5-1 to TRBJ2-1; 10 bases agree with TRBD1. The V and J ends lost 4 bases and 5 bases, in that order; junction bases with no gene match: 6. The CDR3 contains 15 residues. Germline values: CDR1 SGHRS, CDR2 YFSETQ. In nucleotides, the CDR3 is TGCGCCAGCAGCCCACGGACAGGGGGTGACAATGAGCAGTTCTTC. Its translation is CASSPRTGGDNEQFF.

The chain is built from TRBV4-3 and TRBJ1-1, with D uncertain. The germline gives CDR1 LGHNA, CDR2 YSLEER. Between the trimmed V and J ends, which lost 0 bases and 2 bases, there was a span of 7 bases. This CDR3 region has 14 residues. CDR3 protein: CASSQDSRNTEAFF. CDR3 nucleotides: TGCGCCAGCAGCCAAGATAGCAGAAACACTGAAGCTTTCTTT.

The chain carries TRBV5-1 and TRBJ1-1; maybe TRBD1 (5 bases). This CDR3 comprises 13 residues. Per germline, CDR1 SGHRS and CDR2 YFSETQ. V was cut by 1 base and J by 1 base, with 5 bases left in between. The CDR3, as DNA: TGCGCCAGCAGCTTGCAGGGGAACACTGAAGCTTTCTTT. Its translation is CASSLQGNTEAFF.